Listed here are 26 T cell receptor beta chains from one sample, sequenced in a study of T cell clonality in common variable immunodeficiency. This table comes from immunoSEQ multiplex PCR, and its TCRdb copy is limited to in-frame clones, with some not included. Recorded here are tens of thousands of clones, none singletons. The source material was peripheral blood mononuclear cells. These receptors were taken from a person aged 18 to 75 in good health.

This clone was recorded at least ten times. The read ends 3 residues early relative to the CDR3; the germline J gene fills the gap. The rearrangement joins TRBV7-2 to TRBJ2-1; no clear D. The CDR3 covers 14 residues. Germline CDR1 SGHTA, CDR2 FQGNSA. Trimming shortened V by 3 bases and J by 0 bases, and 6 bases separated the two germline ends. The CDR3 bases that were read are TGTGCCAGCAGCTTCGGCGGCTCCTACAATGAG. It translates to CASSFGGSYNE. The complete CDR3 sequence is CASSFGGSYNEQFF.

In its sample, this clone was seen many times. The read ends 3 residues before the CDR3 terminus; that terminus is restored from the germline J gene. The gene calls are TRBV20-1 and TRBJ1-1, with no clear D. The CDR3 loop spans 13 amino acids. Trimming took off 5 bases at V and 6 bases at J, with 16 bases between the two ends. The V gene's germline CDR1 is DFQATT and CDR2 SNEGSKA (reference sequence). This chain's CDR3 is CSAPRSGRAEAFF. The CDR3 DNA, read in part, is TGCAGTGCTCCCCGTTCGGGTAGAGCTGAA.

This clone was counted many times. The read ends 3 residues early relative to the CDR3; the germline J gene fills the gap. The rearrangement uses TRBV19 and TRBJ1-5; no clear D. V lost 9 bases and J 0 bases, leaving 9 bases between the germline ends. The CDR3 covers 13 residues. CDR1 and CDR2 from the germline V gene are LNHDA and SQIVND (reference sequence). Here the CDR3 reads CASLRDSNQPQHF. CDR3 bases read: TGTGCCAGCCTCAGAGATAGCAATCAGCCC.

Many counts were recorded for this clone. CDR3 protein: CSARYLSELFF. The covered CDR3 bases are TGCAGTGCTAGGTACCTTTCAGAA. The chain uses TRBV20-1 and TRBJ1-4; no firm D call. With the read ending 3 residues before the CDR3 end, the germline J gene is used to fill in that end. This CDR3 is 11 amino acids long. CDR1 DFQATT and CDR2 SNEGSKA come from the germline V gene (reference sequence).

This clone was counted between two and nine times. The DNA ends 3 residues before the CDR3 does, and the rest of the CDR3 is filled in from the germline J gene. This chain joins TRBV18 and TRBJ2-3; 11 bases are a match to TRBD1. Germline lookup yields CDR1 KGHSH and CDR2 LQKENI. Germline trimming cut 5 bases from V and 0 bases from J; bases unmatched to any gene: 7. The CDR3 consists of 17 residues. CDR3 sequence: CASSVTGQGASTDTQYF. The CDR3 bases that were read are TGTGCCAGCTCAGTAACTGGACAGGGGGCTAGCACAGATACG.

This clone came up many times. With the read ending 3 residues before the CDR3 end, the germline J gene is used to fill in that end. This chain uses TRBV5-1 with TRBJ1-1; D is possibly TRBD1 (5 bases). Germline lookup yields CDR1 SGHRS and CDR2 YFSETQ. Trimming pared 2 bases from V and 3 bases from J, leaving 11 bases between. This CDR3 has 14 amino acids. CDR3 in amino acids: CASSLRGRDTEAFF. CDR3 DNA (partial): TGCGCCAGCAGCTTAAGGGGCAGGGACACTGAA.

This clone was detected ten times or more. Incomplete CDR3 DNA: TGTGCCAGCAGTTCCCGGGGGACCCTTTTCTACGAG. Protein product: CASSSRGTLFYE. The entire CDR3 reads CASSSRGTLFYEQYF. The V call is TRBV6-2 or TRBV6-3, the J call TRBJ2-7; a weak D match, TRBD2 (6 bases). Read sequence stops 3 residues before the CDR3 end, and the germline J gene provides the missing end. Germline V CDR1 and CDR2: MNHEY, SVGEGT. The CDR3 totals 15 residues. The V end lost 4 bases, the J end lost 3 bases, and 16 bases lay between the germline ends.

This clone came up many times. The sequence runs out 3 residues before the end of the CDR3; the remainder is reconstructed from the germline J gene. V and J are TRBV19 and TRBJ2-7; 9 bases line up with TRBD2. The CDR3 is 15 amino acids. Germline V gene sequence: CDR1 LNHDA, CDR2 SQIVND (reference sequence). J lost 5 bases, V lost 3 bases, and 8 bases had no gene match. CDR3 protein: CASSMFSGSLDEQYF. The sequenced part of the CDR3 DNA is TGTGCCAGTAGTATGTTTAGCGGGAGTTTGGACGAG.

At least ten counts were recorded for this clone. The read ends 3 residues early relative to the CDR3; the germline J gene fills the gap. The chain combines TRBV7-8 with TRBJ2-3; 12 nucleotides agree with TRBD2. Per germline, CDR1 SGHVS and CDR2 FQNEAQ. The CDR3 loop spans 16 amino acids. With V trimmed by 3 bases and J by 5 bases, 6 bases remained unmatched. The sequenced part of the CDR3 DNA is TGTGCCAGCAGCTTGAGACTAGCGGGAGCGGGAGATACG. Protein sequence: CASSLRLAGAGDT. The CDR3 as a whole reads CASSLRLAGAGDTQYF. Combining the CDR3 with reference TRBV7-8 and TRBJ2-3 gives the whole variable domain GAGVSQSPRYKVAKRGQDVALRCDPISGHVSLFWYQQALGQGPEFLTYFQNEAQLDKSGLPSDRFFAERPEGSVSTLKIQRTQQEDSAVYLCASSLRLAGAGDTQYFGPGTRLTVL.

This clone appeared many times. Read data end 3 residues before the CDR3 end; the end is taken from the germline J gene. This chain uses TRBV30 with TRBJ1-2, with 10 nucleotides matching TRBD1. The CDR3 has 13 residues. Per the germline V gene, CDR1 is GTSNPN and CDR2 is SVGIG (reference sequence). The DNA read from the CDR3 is TGTGCCTGGAGGGAAGGGACAGGGGAAGGC. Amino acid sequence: CAWREGTGEG. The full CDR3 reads CAWREGTGEGYTF.

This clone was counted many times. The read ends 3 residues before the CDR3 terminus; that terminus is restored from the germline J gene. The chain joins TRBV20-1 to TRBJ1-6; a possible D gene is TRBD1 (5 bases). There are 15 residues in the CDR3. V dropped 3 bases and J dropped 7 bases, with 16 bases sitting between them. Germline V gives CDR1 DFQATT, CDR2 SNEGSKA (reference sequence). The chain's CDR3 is CSARLSTASNSPLHF. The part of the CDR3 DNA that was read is TGCAGTGCTAGGTTGTCGACAGCATCCAATTCACCC.

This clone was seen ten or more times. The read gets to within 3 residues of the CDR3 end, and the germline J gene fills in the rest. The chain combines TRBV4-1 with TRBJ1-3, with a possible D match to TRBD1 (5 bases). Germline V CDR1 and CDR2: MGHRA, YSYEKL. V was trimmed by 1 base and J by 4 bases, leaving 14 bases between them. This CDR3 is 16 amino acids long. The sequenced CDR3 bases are TGCGCCAGCAGCCAAGCCGGGGGGATGGAAGGAAACACC. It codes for CASSQAGGMEGNT. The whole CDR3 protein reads CASSQAGGMEGNTIYF.

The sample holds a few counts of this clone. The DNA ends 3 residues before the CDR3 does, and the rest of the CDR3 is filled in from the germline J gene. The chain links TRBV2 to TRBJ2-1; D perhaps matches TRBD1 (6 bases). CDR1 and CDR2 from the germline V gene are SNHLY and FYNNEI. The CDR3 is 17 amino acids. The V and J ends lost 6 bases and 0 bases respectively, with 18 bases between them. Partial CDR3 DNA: TGTGCCAGCAGAGTTTACCGGGACACCATCTCCTACAATGAG. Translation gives CASRVYRDTISYNE. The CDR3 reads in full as CASRVYRDTISYNEQFF.

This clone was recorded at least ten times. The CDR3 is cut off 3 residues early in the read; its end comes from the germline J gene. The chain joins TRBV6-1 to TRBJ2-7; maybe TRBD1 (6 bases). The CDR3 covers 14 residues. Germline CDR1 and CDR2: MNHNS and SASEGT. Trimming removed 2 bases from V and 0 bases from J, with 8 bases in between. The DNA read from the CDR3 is TGTGCCAGCAGTGAAAGGGGGTTCTCCTACGAG. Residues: CASSERGFSYE. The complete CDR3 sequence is CASSERGFSYEQYF.

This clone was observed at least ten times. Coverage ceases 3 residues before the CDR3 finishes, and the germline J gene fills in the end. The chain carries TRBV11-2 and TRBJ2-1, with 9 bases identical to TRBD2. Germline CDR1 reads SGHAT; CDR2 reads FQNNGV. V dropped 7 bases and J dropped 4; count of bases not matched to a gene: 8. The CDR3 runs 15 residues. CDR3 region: CASTSGTSRYNEQFF. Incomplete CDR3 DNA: TGTGCCAGCACCTCGGGGACTAGCAGATACAATGAG.

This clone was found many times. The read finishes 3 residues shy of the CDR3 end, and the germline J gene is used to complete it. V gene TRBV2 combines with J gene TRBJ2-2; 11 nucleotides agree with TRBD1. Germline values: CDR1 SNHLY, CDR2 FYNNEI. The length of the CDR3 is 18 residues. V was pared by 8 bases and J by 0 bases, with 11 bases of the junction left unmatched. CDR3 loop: CASLGQGASGTNTGELFF. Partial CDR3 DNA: TGTGCCAGCCTTGGACAGGGGGCTAGCGGGACGAACACCGGGGAG.

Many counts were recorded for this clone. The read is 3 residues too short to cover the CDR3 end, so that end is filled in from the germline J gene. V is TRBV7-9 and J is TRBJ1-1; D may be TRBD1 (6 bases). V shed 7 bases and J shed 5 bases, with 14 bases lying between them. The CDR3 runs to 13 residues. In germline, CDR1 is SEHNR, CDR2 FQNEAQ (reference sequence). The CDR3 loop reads CASNSQGRTEAFF. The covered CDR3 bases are TGTGCCAGCAACTCCCAGGGGAGAACTGAA. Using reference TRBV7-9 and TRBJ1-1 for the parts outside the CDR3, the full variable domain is DTGVSQNPRHKITKRGQNVTFRCDPISEHNRLYWYRQTLGQGPEFLTYFQNEAQLEKSRLLSDRFSAERPKGSFSTLEIQRTEQGDSAMYLCASNSQGRTEAFFGQGTRLTVV.

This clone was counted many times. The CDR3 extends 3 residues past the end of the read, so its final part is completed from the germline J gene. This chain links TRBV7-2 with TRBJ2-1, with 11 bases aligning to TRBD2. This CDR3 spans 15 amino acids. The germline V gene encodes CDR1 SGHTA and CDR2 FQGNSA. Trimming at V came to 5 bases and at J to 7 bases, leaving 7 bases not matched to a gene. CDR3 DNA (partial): TGTGCCAGCAGCATCCTGGGGACTAGCGGTAATGAG. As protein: CASSILGTSGNE. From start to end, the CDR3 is CASSILGTSGNEQFF.

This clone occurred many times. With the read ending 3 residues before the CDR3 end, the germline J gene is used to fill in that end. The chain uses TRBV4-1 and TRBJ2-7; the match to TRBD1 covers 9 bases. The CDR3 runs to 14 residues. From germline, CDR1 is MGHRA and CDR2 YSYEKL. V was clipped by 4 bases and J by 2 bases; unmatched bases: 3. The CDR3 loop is CASSLQGAAYEQYF. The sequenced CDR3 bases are TGCGCCAGCAGCCTACAGGGGGCGGCCTACGAG.

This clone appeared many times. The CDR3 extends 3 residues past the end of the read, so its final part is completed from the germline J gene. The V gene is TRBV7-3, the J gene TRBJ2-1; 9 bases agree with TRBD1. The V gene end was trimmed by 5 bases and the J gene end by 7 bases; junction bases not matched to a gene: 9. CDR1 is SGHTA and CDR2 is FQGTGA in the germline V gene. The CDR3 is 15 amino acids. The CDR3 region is CASSPMGQGRNEQFF. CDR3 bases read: TGTGCCAGCAGCCCCATGGGACAGGGAAGAAATGAG.

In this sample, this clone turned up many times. The sequenced CDR3 bases are TGCGCCAGCAGCTTGGTTCAGGGGACAATGGACACTGAA. Translating gives CASSLVQGTMDTE. The complete CDR3 sequence is CASSLVQGTMDTEAFF. The gene calls are TRBV5-1 and TRBJ1-1; D is possibly TRBD1 (6 bases). The sequence runs out 3 residues before the end of the CDR3; the remainder is reconstructed from the germline J gene. This CDR3 is 16 amino acids long. Germline values: CDR1 SGHRS, CDR2 YFSETQ. V was clipped by 0 bases and J by 3 bases, with 15 bases between them.

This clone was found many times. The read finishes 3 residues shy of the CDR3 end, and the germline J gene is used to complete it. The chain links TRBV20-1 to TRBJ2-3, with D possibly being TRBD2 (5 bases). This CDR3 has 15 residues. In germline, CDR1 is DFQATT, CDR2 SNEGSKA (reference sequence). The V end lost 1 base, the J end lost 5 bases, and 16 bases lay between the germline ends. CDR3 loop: CSARGGPLFRDTQYF. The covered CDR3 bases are TGCAGTGCTAGAGGAGGGCCCCTCTTCAGAGATACG.

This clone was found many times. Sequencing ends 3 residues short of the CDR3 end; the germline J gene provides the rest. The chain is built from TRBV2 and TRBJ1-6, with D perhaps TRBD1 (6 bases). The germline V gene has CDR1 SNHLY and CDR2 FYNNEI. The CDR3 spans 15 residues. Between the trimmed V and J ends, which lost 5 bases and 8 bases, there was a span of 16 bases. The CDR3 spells CASSKTQGLDSPLHF. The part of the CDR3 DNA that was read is TGTGCCAGCAGTAAAACCCAGGGGTTAGATTCACCC.

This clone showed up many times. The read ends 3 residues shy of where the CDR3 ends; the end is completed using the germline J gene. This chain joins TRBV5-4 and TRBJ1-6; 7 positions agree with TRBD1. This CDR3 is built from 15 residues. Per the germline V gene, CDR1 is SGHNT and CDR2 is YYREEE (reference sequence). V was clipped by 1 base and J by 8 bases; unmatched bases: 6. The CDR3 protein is CASSLMQGGDSPLHF. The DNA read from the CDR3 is TGTGCCAGCAGCTTGATGCAGGGGGGAGATTCACCC.

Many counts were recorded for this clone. Incomplete CDR3 DNA: TGTGCCAGCAGTACCCACCGGGACAGGGGGCGGTTGAACACTGAA. This gives the protein CASSTHRDRGRLNTE. The entire CDR3 protein is CASSTHRDRGRLNTEAFF. The V and J genes are TRBV27 and TRBJ1-1, with 12 bases matching TRBD1. The read is 3 residues too short to cover the CDR3 end, so that end is filled in from the germline J gene. CDR1 MNHEY and CDR2 SMNVEV come from the germline V gene (reference sequence). The length of the CDR3 is 18 residues. V was clipped by 5 bases and J by 0 bases; unmatched bases: 10.

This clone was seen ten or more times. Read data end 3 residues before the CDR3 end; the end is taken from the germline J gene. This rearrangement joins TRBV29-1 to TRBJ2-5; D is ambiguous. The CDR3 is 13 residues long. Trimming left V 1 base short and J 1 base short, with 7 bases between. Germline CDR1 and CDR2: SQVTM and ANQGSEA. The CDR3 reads CSVEGDFQETQYF. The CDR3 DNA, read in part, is TGCAGCGTTGAAGGAGACTTCCAAGAGACC. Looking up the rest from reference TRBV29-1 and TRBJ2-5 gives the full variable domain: SAVISQKPSRDICQRGTSLTIQCQVDSQVTMMFWYRQQPGQSLTLIATANQGSEATYESGFVIDKFPISRPNLTFSTLTVSNMSPEDSSIYLCSVEGDFQETQYFGPGTRLLVL.